This T cell receptor beta chain was recovered during a study of blood T cell repertoires in COVID-19. The CDR3 runs 13 residues. Germline V gene lookup returns CDR1 MDHEN and CDR2 SYDVKM. Methods used by the authors: The authors estimated nucleated cell counts from reference gene primer amplification. Sequencing was performed with immunoSEQ multiplex PCR; in TCRdb, only in-frame clones are kept and a portion is missing. From that table come the V and J calls and clone size; the DNA was used to work out D and trimming. The data hold 200,000 to 300,000 clones, with 80% to 85% observed a single time. This sequence was found in a man aged 55 to 69 with acute or convalescent COVID-19. The chain joins TRBV28 to TRBJ2-3; TRBD2 agrees at 7 bases. Sample: peripheral blood. The CDR3 bases are TGTGCTTTAGATGGGGGGGACACAGATACGCAGTATTTT. Its protein product is CALDGGDTDTQYF.